Listed below are T cell receptor beta chains from one sample, sequenced in a study of cytomegalovirus exposure and HLA in healthy donors. Generated by immunoSEQ multiplex PCR, the TCRdb table keeps only in-frame clones and is missing some. This sample has over 150,000 clones, with under 85% found just once. Sequencing was performed on PBMCs. These receptors all stem from a woman under 30 in good health and CMV-seronegative. CDR3s include the opening cysteine and the closing phenylalanine or tryptophan. The D gene is left open where the match is weak. Some rows have no size entry. The others give once, few or many, or a class for an expanded clone.

TRBV7-8	-	-	TRBJ2-7	TGTGCCAGCAGCCTCGGAATGGGGCGCGCCTACGAGCAGTACTTC	CASSLGMGRAYEQYF
TRBV9	TRBD1	-	TRBJ2-3	TGTGCCAGCAGCGCCCTCAAGGGACAGCCGGTCACAGATACGCAGTATTTT	CASSALKGQPVTDTQYF
TRBV27	TRBD1	-	TRBJ2-7	TGTGCCAGCAGTTTTTACGGACAGGGCTCCTACGAGCAGTACTTC	CASSFYGQGSYEQYF
TRBV5-1	TRBD1	-	TRBJ1-4	TGCGCCAGCAGCTTTGATACAGGGGTATCTAATGAAAAACTGTTTTTT	CASSFDTGVSNEKLFF
TRBV5-1	-	-	TRBJ1-1	TGCGCCAGCAGCTTGGTGGGGGGTCCCGTTGAAGCTTTCTTT	CASSLVGGPVEAFF
TRBV27	-	-	TRBJ1-5	TGTGCCAGCAGCCAGAATAGCAATCAGCCCCAGCATTTT	CASSQNSNQPQHF
TRBV18	TRBD1	-	TRBJ1-2	TGTGCCAGCTCACCGGCCGGGACAGGGAACTATGGCTACACCTTC	CASSPAGTGNYGYTF
TRBV6-5	TRBD1	-	TRBJ2-7	TGTGCCAGCAGGCCGGGACAGCTCCACGAGCAGTACTTC	CASRPGQLHEQYF
TRBV28	-	few	TRBJ2-7	TGTGCCAGCACGGGTTTTGGAAAGTACGAGCAGTACTTC	CASTGFGKYEQYF
TRBV7-2	TRBD2	-	TRBJ2-7	TGTGCCAGCAGCTTAGCGCAGACTAGCGGGAACCGCTACGAGCAGTACTTC	CASSLAQTSGNRYEQYF
TRBV5-1	TRBD1	-	TRBJ2-7	TGCGCCAGCCACAGGGGAGTCCTCTACGAGCAGTACTTC	CASHRGVLYEQYF
TRBV6-1	-	few	TRBJ1-1	TGTGCCAGCAGTGAAGTAACTGCGGCTGAAGCTTTCTTT	CASSEVTAAEAFF
TRBV28	-	-	TRBJ1-5	TGTGCCAGCAGGCAGGTCGCAGGGAGGGATATAGGGAATCAGCCCCAGCATTTT	CASRQVAGRDIGNQPQHF
TRBV2	-	-	TRBJ2-7	TGTGCCAGCAGGGGAGCAGTTGGGGGGTACTCCTACGAGCAGTACTTC	CASRGAVGGYSYEQYF
TRBV19	-	-	TRBJ2-2	TGTGCCAGTAGTATAACAGGCGGTGCCGGGGAGCTGTTTTTT	CASSITGGAGELFF
TRBV9	TRBD1	-	TRBJ2-7	TGTGCCAGCAGCGTGGCAGGGGGTAACTACGAGCAGTACTTC	CASSVAGGNYEQYF
TRBV28	TRBD1	-	TRBJ1-2	TGTGCCAGCAGTGAATACAGGGGTGGCTATGGCTACACCTTC	CASSEYRGGYGYTF
TRBV27	-	-	TRBJ2-7	TGTGCCAGCAGTCTCAGGGCCTCCGACTACGAGCAGTACTTC	CASSLRASDYEQYF
TRBV28	TRBD2	-	TRBJ2-3	TGTGCCAGCAGTGTAGCGGGGGGCGGGAGAGATACGCAGTATTTT	CASSVAGGGRDTQYF
TRBV7-6	TRBD2	-	TRBJ2-1	TGTGCCAGCAGCTTACCCTTTGCGGGGGGCGGGGGGGAGCAGTTCTTC	CASSLPFAGGGGEQFF
TRBV10-3	TRBD2	few	TRBJ2-1	TGTGCCATCAGTGACCGGACTAGCGGTATCAATGAGCAGTTCTTC	CAISDRTSGINEQFF
TRBV7-2	-	-	TRBJ1-4	TGTGCCAGCAGCTTATCAGGAACAACTAATGAAAAACTGTTTTTT	CASSLSGTTNEKLFF
TRBV4-3	TRBD1	few	TRBJ2-1	TGCGCCAGCAGCCAAAGACTGGCAGGGGGCTTCGACAATGAGCAGTTCTTC	CASSQRLAGGFDNEQFF
TRBV5-1	-	-	TRBJ1-3	TGCGCCAGCAGCTTTAGGGGAGGCACTCGAAGCTCTGGAAACACCATATATTTT	CASSFRGGTRSSGNTIYF
TRBV9	TRBD1	few	TRBJ1-1	TGTGCCAGCAGCGTAGCCTCAGGGGGAACTAGTGAAGCTTTCTTT	CASSVASGGTSEAFF
TRBV19	-	-	TRBJ1-1	TGTGCCAGTATCCCGACGAGGGTCACTGAAGCTTTCTTT	CASIPTRVTEAFF
TRBV5-1	-	-	TRBJ2-1	TGCGCCAGCAGCTTAGCGGAGCTAAGCTACAATGAGCAGTTCTTC	CASSLAELSYNEQFF
TRBV6-1	TRBD2	-	TRBJ2-3	TGTGCCAGCGGTAGGACTAGCGGGGGGGCAGATACGCAGTATTTT	CASGRTSGGADTQYF
TRBV5-1	TRBD2	-	TRBJ2-7	TGCGCCAGCAGCGACGGGACTAGCGGAAGTAAGTCGCGCTCCTACGAGCAGTACTTC	CASSDGTSGSKSRSYEQYF
TRBV7-2	TRBD1	-	TRBJ1-2	TGTGCCAGCAGCTTATACGTCCGGACAGGGGGTTCTTTAGATGGCTACACCTTC	CASSLYVRTGGSLDGYTF
TRBV2	-	-	TRBJ1-6	TGTGCCAGCAGTGGCCCCGGAGGCTATAATTCACCCCTCCACTTT	CASSGPGGYNSPLHF
TRBV7-9	-	-	TRBJ1-2	TGTGCCAGCAGCTTAAGTGGACAGTCTGGGTACACCTTC	CASSLSGQSGYTF
TRBV15	-	-	TRBJ1-1	TGTGCCACCAGCAGAGGGACGGGAGGGTTTGAAGCTTTCTTT	CATSRGTGGFEAFF
TRBV7-9	TRBD1	-	TRBJ1-1	TGTTCCAGCAGCTTAGCTTCAGGGGGTGCCACTGAAGCTTTCTTT	CSSSLASGGATEAFF
TRBV28	TRBD1	-	TRBJ1-1	TGTGCCAGCAGTTTCCGGGACAGGGAGGGGACTGAAGCTTTCTTT	CASSFRDREGTEAFF
TRBV4-2	-	-	TRBJ2-5	TGTGCCAGCAGCCAAGGACAGCAAGAGACCCAGTACTTC	CASSQGQQETQYF
TRBV10-3	TRBD1	-	TRBJ2-7	TGTGCCATCAGAGGACAGGAGAATGCTTACGAGCAGTACTTC	CAIRGQENAYEQYF
TRBV27	-	-	TRBJ1-6	TGTGCCAGCAGTTTTGAGGAGACAGGTTCACCCCTCCACTTT	CASSFEETGSPLHF
TRBV4-3	TRBD1	few	TRBJ2-1	TGCGCCAGCGGAGCTACGACAGGGAGGCAGTTCTTC	CASGATTGRQFF
TRBV10-3	-	-	TRBJ1-5	TGTGCCATCAGTGAGTCGATAGGCGCAGGGGCCCAGCCCCAGCATTTT	CAISESIGAGAQPQHF
TRBV7-2	-	-	TRBJ1-1	TGTGCCAGCAGCTTAATGGCAGGTTCCAACACTGAAGCTTTCTTT	CASSLMAGSNTEAFF
TRBV21-1	-	-	TRBJ1-4	TGTGCCGGCTTCTTCCAGGGGATCGGGGAAAAACTGTTTTTT	CAGFFQGIGEKLFF
TRBV28	TRBD1	-	TRBJ1-5	TGTGCCAGCAGCCCCACAGGGGGCGGTCAGCCCCAGCATTTT	CASSPTGGGQPQHF
TRBV29-1	-	-	TRBJ2-1	TGCAGCGTTGAAGATAGTAGCGGATACCACAATGAGCAGTTCTTC	CSVEDSSGYHNEQFF
TRBV7-9	-	few	TRBJ1-1	TGTGCCAGCAGCAGACAGAACACTGAAGCTTTCTTT	CASSRQNTEAFF
TRBV5-1	TRBD1	few	TRBJ2-5	TGCGCCAGCAGACCTACAGGGGCGCGGCAAGAGACCCAGTACTTC	CASRPTGARQETQYF
TRBV7-9	TRBD1	once	TRBJ2-7	TGTTCCAGCAGCTTTGACAGGGGACCCTACGAGCAGTACTTC	CSSSFDRGPYEQYF
TRBV4-3	TRBD1	-	TRBJ2-2	TGCGCCAGCAGCCAACCAGGGGGATACGGGGAGCTGTTTTTT	CASSQPGGYGELFF
TRBV9	-	-	TRBJ2-1	TGTGCCAGCAGCCCTCGCCTAGGAAGGAGCTCCTACAATGAGCAGTTCTTC	CASSPRLGRSSYNEQFF
TRBV11-2	TRBD1	-	TRBJ2-7	TGTGCCAGCAGCTTAGTTCCGGGACAGACCTACGAGCAGTACTTC	CASSLVPGQTYEQYF
TRBV9	TRBD1	-	TRBJ1-6	TGTGCCAGCAGCGTAGCTACAGGGGGCGATTCACCCCTCCACTTT	CASSVATGGDSPLHF
TRBV5-1	TRBD1	-	TRBJ2-7	TGCGCCAGCAGCTTGGGGACAGGGTACGCCTACGGGCAGTACTTC	CASSLGTGYAYGQYF
TRBV6-1	-	-	TRBJ1-4	TGTGCCAGCAGTGACAGCTCTTACAGGGTAATTAATGAAAAACTGTTTTTT	CASSDSSYRVINEKLFF
TRBV19	TRBD2	-	TRBJ2-1	TGTGCCTCCCGGACTAGCGGGGGGGCCGTAGATGAGCAGTTCTTC	CASRTSGGAVDEQFF
TRBV19	TRBD2	few	TRBJ2-7	TGTGCCAGTAGTACACGGGCGGGGGACTCCTACGAGCAGTACTTC	CASSTRAGDSYEQYF
TRBV7-9	TRBD1	-	TRBJ1-2	TGTGCCAGCAGCTTGGAAATGACCGGGACAGGGAGGTTAATGGATGGCTACACCTTC	CASSLEMTGTGRLMDGYTF
TRBV5-6	TRBD1	-	TRBJ1-5	TGTGCCAGCAGCTTTGGCGGGACAGTACCCTATAGCAATCAGCCCCAGCATTTT	CASSFGGTVPYSNQPQHF
TRBV5-1	-	few	TRBJ1-4	TGCGCCAGCAGCTTGACATCAGCAACTAATGAAAAACTGTTTTTT	CASSLTSATNEKLFF
TRBV11-2	-	-	TRBJ2-1	TGTGCCAGCAGCATTTACTACTACAATGAGCAGTTCTTC	CASSIYYYNEQFF